The 24 T cell receptor beta chains below come from one sample, sequenced in a study of cytomegalovirus exposure and HLA in healthy donors. The PCR ran on 60 Vbeta and 13 Jbeta primers. Some clones are missing from TCRdb's copy, which holds only in-frame ones; the method was immunoSEQ multiplex PCR. The data contain about 87,000 clones, just under 80% of them singletons. Sequencing was carried out using PBMCs. These TCRs come from a woman in her thirties or forties in good health and CMV-seronegative.

The rearrangement uses TRBV15 and TRBJ2-5; no clear D gene. Between the trimmed V and J ends, which lost 0 bases and 5 bases, there was a span of 7 bases. Germline V gives CDR1 LNHNV, CDR2 YYDKDF (reference sequence). The CDR3 is made up of 13 amino acids. CDR3 residues: CATSRDPQETQYF. The DNA for the CDR3 is TGTGCCACCAGCAGAGATCCCCAGGAGACCCAGTACTTC.

This clone occurred a few times. The V and J genes are TRBV5-4 and TRBJ2-5, with 12 bases aligning to TRBD2. From germline, CDR1 is SGHNT and CDR2 YYREEE (reference sequence). The CDR3 covers 16 residues. V lost 4 bases, J lost 5 bases, and 9 bases stayed unmatched. The chain's CDR3 is CASSPNPTSGGETQYF. The DNA of the CDR3 is TGTGCCAGCAGCCCTAACCCGACTAGCGGGGGTGAGACCCAGTACTTC. Full variable domain (missing parts from reference TRBV5-4 and TRBJ2-5): ETGVTQSPTHLIKTRGQQVTLRCSSQSGHNTVSWYQQALGQGPQFIFQYYREEENGRGNFPPRFSGLQFPNYSSELNVNALELDDSALYLCASSPNPTSGGETQYFGPGTRLLVL.

This clone appeared once. This chain uses TRBV5-1 with TRBJ2-2, with TRBD1 as a possible D gene (6 bases). Between the trimmed V and J ends, which lost 5 bases and 1 base, there was a span of 12 bases. CDR1 and CDR2 (germline): SGHRS, YFSETQ. The CDR3 has 15 amino acids. The CDR3: CASRQGVENTGELFF. The CDR3 DNA sequence: TGCGCCAGCAGACAGGGTGTGGAGAACACCGGGGAGCTGTTTTTT.

The gene calls are TRBV18 and TRBJ1-6, with D maybe TRBD1 (5 bases). V gave up 2 bases and J gave up 7 bases, with 12 bases separating them. Looked up from germline, CDR1 is KGHSH and CDR2 is LQKENI. The length of the CDR3 is 15 residues. Here the CDR3 reads CASSPGSRQNSPLHF. CDR3 DNA sequence: TGTGCCAGCTCACCAGGTTCGAGACAGAATTCACCCCTCCACTTT.

The CDR3 sequence is CAWSDARGGSGANVLTF. The DNA of the CDR3 is TGTGCCTGGAGTGATGCCCGGGGGGGCTCTGGGGCCAACGTCCTGACTTTC. The chain has TRBV30 and TRBJ2-6; TRBD2 matches at 8 bases. CDR1 and CDR2 (germline): GTSNPN, SVGIG (reference sequence). This CDR3 is built from 17 residues. V shed 1 base, J shed 0 bases, and the junction held 5 bases outside the gene matches. Filled out from reference TRBV30 and TRBJ2-6, the complete variable domain reads SQTIHQWPATLVQPVGSPLSLECTVEGTSNPNLYWYRQAAGRGLQLLFYSVGIGQISSEVPQNLSASRPQDRQFILSSKKLLLSDSGFYLCAWSDARGGSGANVLTFGAGSRLTVL.

The V and J genes are TRBV4-1 and TRBJ2-7; D is possibly TRBD1 (6 bases). Germline lookup yields CDR1 MGHRA and CDR2 YSYEKL. V gave up 6 bases and J gave up 3 bases, with 12 bases separating them. The CDR3 loop spans 13 amino acids. The CDR3 DNA reads TGCGCCAGCAGACCCGGGACACGCTACGAGCAGTACTTC. Translated: CASRPGTRYEQYF.

The chain links TRBV6-6 to TRBJ1-5; 7 nucleotides match TRBD1. The CDR3 is 13 amino acids. V was pared by 7 bases and J by 5 bases, with 5 bases of the junction left unmatched. The germline CDR1 and CDR2 sequences are MNHNY and SVGAGI (reference sequence). For the CDR3, the DNA is TGTGCCAGCAACCGACAGGGCGATCAGCCCCAGCATTTT. Translation gives CASNRQGDQPQHF.

In its sample, this clone was seen a few times. The rearrangement uses TRBV7-2 and TRBJ2-3, with TRBD2 matching 10 bases. Germline V gene data show CDR1 as SGHTA and CDR2 as FQGNSA. The junction had 10 bases not matched to a gene; V was cut back by 2 bases and J by 5 bases. The CDR3 covers 17 residues. CDR3 DNA sequence: TGTGCCAGCAGCTTATCGGTAGCGGGGGGCTCCGGAGATACGCAGTATTTT. Its translation is CASSLSVAGGSGDTQYF.

This clone was seen only a few times. The V call is TRBV7-6, the J call TRBJ1-4, with D unresolved. The V gene lost 1 base and the J gene lost 6 bases, with 12 bases spanning the gap. Germline V gene lookup returns CDR1 SGHVS and CDR2 FNYEAQ. This CDR3 has 15 residues. CDR3 residues: CASSLVSGIDEKLFF. Written as DNA, the CDR3 is TGTGCCAGCAGCTTAGTCTCAGGTATCGATGAAAAACTGTTTTTT.

The genes are TRBV4-1 and TRBJ1-1; a weak D match, TRBD1 (6 bases). Germline CDR1 and CDR2: MGHRA and YSYEKL. This CDR3 is 12 amino acids long. Trimming shortened V by 1 base and J by 8 bases, and 8 bases separated the two germline ends. CDR3 nucleotides: TGCGCCAGCAGCCAAGGGGGGGGCGAAGCTTTCTTT. This encodes CASSQGGGEAFF.

This chain links TRBV11-2 with TRBJ2-1, with D maybe TRBD1 (5 bases). There are 14 residues in the CDR3. Trimming stripped 1 base from V and 9 bases from J, with 13 bases between. Per germline, CDR1 SGHAT and CDR2 FQNNGV. CDR3 DNA: TGTGCCAGCAGCTTAGCGACAGTATTCGGTGAGCAGTTCTTC. Protein sequence: CASSLATVFGEQFF.

This chain links TRBV10-3 with TRBJ1-1, with a weak D call TRBD1 (6 bases). The CDR3 length is 14 residues. The germline V and J ends were trimmed by 2 bases and 0 bases, with 7 bases remaining between them. Germline loops: CDR1 ENHRY, CDR2 SYGVKD. CDR3 bases: TGTGCCATCAGTGAGGGACAGTTGAACACTGAAGCTTTCTTT. This encodes CAISEGQLNTEAFF.

This CDR3 is CASRSSSGPTYEQYF. CDR3 in DNA: TGTGCCAGCAGGAGCTCTAGCGGGCCTACCTACGAGCAGTACTTC. The chain joins TRBV6-5 to TRBJ2-7, with 8 nucleotides matching TRBD2. The junction had 9 bases not matched to a gene; V was cut back by 6 bases and J by 2 bases. Germline CDR1 is MNHEY and CDR2 is SVGAGI. The CDR3 covers 15 residues.

The gene calls are TRBV27 and TRBJ2-7, with a tentative D call TRBD1 (5 bases). The CDR3 is made up of 14 amino acids. Germline CDR1 MNHEY, CDR2 SMNVEV (reference sequence). With 2 bases removed from V and 2 bases from J, the gap between germline ends came to 10 bases. CDR3 protein: CASSLSTGPYEQYF. In nucleotides, the CDR3 is TGTGCCAGCAGTTTAAGTACAGGACCCTACGAGCAGTACTTC.

J is TRBJ1-5 and V is TRBV6-5; 8 nucleotides match TRBD1. The CDR3 spans 15 residues. The V and J ends lost 5 bases and 7 bases, in that order; junction bases with no gene match: 10. Germline V gene sequence: CDR1 MNHEY, CDR2 SVGAGI. CDR3 residues: CASSARTGMGQPQHF. CDR3 DNA sequence: TGTGCCAGCAGTGCTCGGACAGGGATGGGGCAGCCCCAGCATTTT.

V is TRBV6-6 and J is TRBJ1-1; 7 bases are a match to TRBD1. This CDR3 is 12 amino acids long. Trimming removed 5 bases from V and 7 bases from J; junction bases left unmatched: 4. Germline V gene sequence: CDR1 MNHNY, CDR2 SVGAGI (reference sequence). CDR3 coding DNA: TGTGCCAGCAGTCCCGGGACAGATGAAGCTTTCTTT. It is translated as CASSPGTDEAFF.

CDR3: CASATTGHYNSPLHF. The CDR3 region has the DNA TGTGCCAGCGCAACTACAGGCCATTATAATTCACCCCTCCACTTT. V gene TRBV7-2 combines with J gene TRBJ1-6; maybe TRBD1 (5 bases). Looked up from germline, CDR1 is SGHTA and CDR2 is FQGNSA. Between the trimmed V and J ends, which lost 8 bases and 4 bases, there was a span of 15 bases. The CDR3 is made up of 15 amino acids.

This chain joins TRBV6-6 and TRBJ1-1; D ambiguous. V shed 6 bases and J shed 7 bases, with 18 bases lying between them. Germline values: CDR1 MNHNY, CDR2 SVGAGI (reference sequence). CDR3 length: 14 residues. The CDR3, as DNA: TGTGCCAGCAGGACTGAACGGGAAATTGGTGAAGCTTTCTTT. Its translation: CASRTEREIGEAFF.

V and J are TRBV2 and TRBJ2-5, with 8 nucleotides matching TRBD2. Looked up from germline, CDR1 is SNHLY and CDR2 is FYNNEI. The CDR3 has 15 amino acids. V was pared by 6 bases and J by 4 bases, with 10 bases of the junction left unmatched. CDR3 sequence (DNA): TGTGCCAGCAGAGCAACTAGCGGCCGGGGAGAGACCCAGTACTTC. Its protein product is CASRATSGRGETQYF.

A note on this clone: Germline and junction disagree at one end, which may indicate a read error. The gene calls are TRBV7-9 and TRBJ1-1; 7 bases are a match to TRBD1. CDR1 is SEHNR and CDR2 is FQNEAQ in the germline V gene (reference sequence). This CDR3 region has 13 residues. The CDR3 sequence is CSSSYDRDAEAFF. The CDR3 bases are TGTTCCAGCAGCTACGACAGGGACGCTGAAGCTTTCTTT.

V and J are TRBV4-3 and TRBJ1-2; possible D gene TRBD1, 5 bases. Trimming took 4 bases from V and 8 from J, leaving 17 bases between them. The germline V gene encodes CDR1 LGHNA and CDR2 YSLEER. The CDR3 covers 14 residues. The CDR3 protein is CASSRGDSSYGYTF. DNA for the CDR3: TGCGCCAGCAGCCGGGGCGACAGCTCTTACGGCTACACCTTC.

V usage is TRBV28 and J usage is TRBJ1-2, with TRBD1 identical over 11 bases. The length of the CDR3 is 17 residues. J gave up 3 bases and V 5 bases, and 11 bases lay outside the gene matches. Germline assignment: CDR1 MDHEN and CDR2 SYDVKM. CDR3 coding DNA: TGTGCCAGCAGTCTAGGCCGATTGGGACAGGGGGACTATGGCTACACCTTC. Translating it yields CASSLGRLGQGDYGYTF.

This clone was found once. The chain combines TRBV4-2 with TRBJ2-2; a possible D gene is TRBD1 (6 bases). V shed 5 bases and J shed 5 bases, with 9 bases lying between them. CDR1 and CDR2 from the germline V gene are LGHNA and YNFKEQ. This CDR3 comprises 13 residues. CDR3 sequence (DNA): TGTGCCAGCAGCAATACAGGGACCGGGGAGCTGTTTTTT. It translates to CASSNTGTGELFF.

The chain combines TRBV4-3 with TRBJ1-2; 10 positions match TRBD1. CDR3 size: 17 residues. The ends lost 2 bases at V and 3 bases at J; junction bases unmatched: 9. Germline values: CDR1 LGHNA, CDR2 YSLEER. CDR3 sequence: CASSQFEGQGRHYGYTF. CDR3 in DNA: TGCGCCAGCAGCCAATTCGAGGGACAGGGGCGCCACTATGGCTACACCTTC.